Listed here are 31 T cell receptor beta chains from one sample, sequenced in a study of cytomegalovirus exposure and HLA in healthy donors. Amplification used 60 Vbeta primers and 13 Jbeta primers. Clones were sequenced by immunoSEQ multiplex PCR, and TCRdb holds only the in-frame ones, with some missing. The table records tens of thousands of clones, roughly 81% of them present only once. Source material: PBMCs. The receptors come from a woman aged 18-29 years in good health and CMV-seropositive.

J is TRBJ2-1 and V is TRBV21-1; the table's D gene call, TRBD2, was not cross checked with the DNA. TRBV21-1 is designated a pseudogene. The CDR3 loop spans 15 amino acids. This CDR3 reads CAMPPGLAGVLEQFF. Written as DNA, the CDR3 is TGTGCCATGCCGCCCGGACTAGCGGGAGTCTTGGAGCAGTTCTTC.

V usage is TRBV5-4 and J usage is TRBJ2-2; the match to TRBD1 covers 10 bases. V gave up 4 bases and J gave up 2 bases; unmatched junction bases: 5. CDR3 length equals 16 residues. Germline CDR1 reads SGHNT; CDR2 reads YYREEE (reference sequence). The CDR3 DNA follows: TGTGCCAGCAGCCCGTGGACAGGGGGAAACACCGGGGAGCTGTTTTTT. This sequence encodes CASSPWTGGNTGELFF.

V is TRBV5-1 and J is TRBJ1-2; D gene unclear. V was cut by 0 bases and J by 8 bases, with 17 bases left in between. Per germline, CDR1 SGHRS and CDR2 YFSETQ. The CDR3 is made up of 15 amino acids. The CDR3 loop reads CASSLAPPGEGGYTF. Written as DNA, the CDR3 is TGCGCCAGCAGCTTGGCCCCACCAGGCGAAGGAGGCTACACCTTC.

V and J are TRBV2 and TRBJ1-6, with D tentatively TRBD1 (6 bases). The CDR3 extends over 13 amino acids. Trimming cost V 5 bases and J 12 bases, with 14 bases left between them. Germline V CDR1 and CDR2: SNHLY, FYNNEI. The chain's CDR3 is CASSSTKGEPLHF. In DNA form, the CDR3 reads TGTGCCAGCAGTTCGACAAAGGGGGAACCCCTCCACTTT.

With regard to this clone: One junction end does not reproduce the germline sequence, and a read error may be involved. Other DNA sequences within the sample encode an identical CDR3. The chain uses TRBV6-1 and TRBJ1-5, with 11 bases identical to TRBD1. Germline lookup yields CDR1 MNHNS and CDR2 SASEGT. The CDR3 has 16 residues. The DNA of the CDR3 is TGCGCCAGCAGTGAATACGGGACAGGGGGTGATCAGCCCCAGCATTTT. Translating it yields CASSEYGTGGDQPQHF.

This clone was counted a few times. This chain links TRBV25-1 with TRBJ2-1; TRBD2 aligns across 15 bases. The junction had 9 bases not matched to a gene; V was cut back by 6 bases and J by 9 bases. Germline lookup yields CDR1 MGHDK and CDR2 SYGVNS. The CDR3 totals 16 residues. Here the CDR3 DNA reads TGTGCCAGCAGCGGGGGGGGGACTAGCGGGAGGCGTGAGCAGTTCTTC. This codes for CASSGGGTSGRREQFF.

A few counts support this clone. The chain couples TRBV28 to TRBJ1-2; the D is unclear. The CDR3 loop spans 16 amino acids. Germline V gene data show CDR1 as MDHEN and CDR2 as SYDVKM. The V and J ends lost 4 bases and 0 bases respectively, with 15 bases between them. CDR3: CASSSYEPNTNYGYTF. CDR3 coding DNA: TGTGCCAGCAGTTCTTATGAGCCCAATACTAACTATGGCTACACCTTC.

The chain couples TRBV5-6 to TRBJ2-7; 10 bases line up with TRBD1. Germline CDR1 SGHDT, CDR2 YYEEEE. V was pared by 1 base and J by 2 bases, with 6 bases of the junction left unmatched. The CDR3 extends over 16 amino acids. CDR3 nucleotide sequence: TGTGCCAGCAGCTTGCGTGGGACAGGGGTCCCCTACGAGCAGTACTTC. Translation: CASSLRGTGVPYEQYF.

The chain recombines TRBV7-2 with TRBJ1-1, with 7 bases fitting TRBD1. Trimming cost V 4 bases and J 6 bases; bases outside gene matches: 5. CDR1 SGHTA and CDR2 FQGNSA come from the germline V gene. The CDR3 is 13 amino acids. CDR3 DNA sequence: TGTGCCAGCAGCTATAGGACAGGCCCTGAAGCTTTCTTT. This codes for CASSYRTGPEAFF.

The CDR3 DNA is TGTGCCAGCAGCTTCCCAAATCAGCCCCAGCATTTT. It translates to CASSFPNQPQHF. This chain uses TRBV7-8 with TRBJ1-5; D is unclear. This CDR3 is built from 12 residues. V dropped 3 bases and J dropped 4 bases, with 4 bases sitting between them. Germline V gene data show CDR1 as SGHVS and CDR2 as FQNEAQ.

The V call is TRBV6-1, the J call TRBJ1-1, with TRBD1 identical over 7 bases. The germline CDR1 and CDR2 sequences are MNHNS and SASEGT. Trimming cost V 10 bases and J 3 bases; bases outside gene matches: 11. The CDR3 is 14 residues long. The CDR3 DNA reads as TGTGCCAACCGATTACCCGACAGGGACACTGAAGCTTTCTTT. It specifies CANRLPDRDTEAFF.

The chain uses TRBV7-3 and TRBJ1-2; 7 nucleotides match TRBD1. Germline values: CDR1 SGHTA, CDR2 FQGTGA. CDR3 length: 15 amino acids. V lost 2 bases and J lost 4; bases outside the gene matches: 7. This CDR3 is CASSLSTDRAYGYTF. In nucleotides, the CDR3 is TGTGCCAGCAGCTTATCCACCGACAGGGCCTATGGCTACACCTTC.

V usage is TRBV23-1 and J usage is TRBJ1-2; unclear D gene. TRBV23-1 has ORF status, its function being uncertain. Trimming took off 2 bases at V and 5 bases at J, with 12 bases between the two ends. The CDR3 runs 14 residues. CDR3: CASSQKGRRYGYTF. The CDR3, as DNA: TGCGCCAGCAGTCAAAAAGGTAGGCGGTATGGCTACACCTTC.

This clone was observed at least ten times. The J gene is TRBJ1-1, the V gene TRBV5-6; D unresolved. The CDR3 is made up of 13 amino acids. Trimming pared 0 bases from V and 5 bases from J, leaving 8 bases between. Germline V CDR1 and CDR2: SGHDT, YYEEEE. This CDR3 is CASSLDRETEAFF. Written as DNA, the CDR3 is TGTGCCAGCAGCTTGGATAGGGAGACTGAAGCTTTCTTT.

The J gene is TRBJ1-2, the V gene TRBV5-1; TRBD1 might be the D (6 bases). The CDR3 runs 15 residues. Germline V lookup: CDR1 SGHRS, CDR2 YFSETQ. V was pared by 0 bases and J by 2 bases, with 11 bases between. The CDR3 nucleotides are TGCGCCAGCAGCTTGGGATCGACAGGAAACTATGGCTACACCTTC. Its protein product is CASSLGSTGNYGYTF.

V and J are TRBV27 and TRBJ1-5; TRBD1 aligns across 8 bases. The germline CDR1 and CDR2 sequences are MNHEY and SMNVEV (reference sequence). The CDR3 length is 15 residues. J was trimmed by 4 bases and V by 6 bases; bases with no gene match: 8. CDR3 coding DNA: TGTGCCAGCAGAGTGTCGGACAGGGCGAATCAGCCCCAGCATTTT. Translating it yields CASRVSDRANQPQHF.

The rearrangement uses TRBV7-9 and TRBJ2-3, with D tentatively TRBD2 (6 bases). V was trimmed by 5 bases and J by 4 bases, leaving 22 bases between them. Germline CDR1 and CDR2: SEHNR and FQNEAQ (reference sequence). This CDR3 comprises 17 residues. The CDR3 DNA reads TGTGCCAGCAGCCCCCCAGACTGGGCGGGAATGGCAGATACGCAGTATTTT. It translates to CASSPPDWAGMADTQYF.

The CDR3 DNA is TGTGCCAGCAGCCCCACCCGGATCGGAGCCTACGAGCAGTACTTC. Residues: CASSPTRIGAYEQYF. The chain is built from TRBV7-8 and TRBJ2-7, with D unresolved. This CDR3 comprises 15 residues. Germline loops: CDR1 SGHVS, CDR2 FQNEAQ. Trimming removed 5 bases at V and 2 bases at J, with 16 bases between.

This chain joins TRBV7-9 and TRBJ1-1, with D perhaps matching TRBD1 (5 bases). Germline loops: CDR1 SEHNR, CDR2 FQNEAQ (reference sequence). The CDR3 spans 13 residues. Between the trimmed V and J ends, which lost 8 bases and 3 bases, there was a span of 13 bases. CDR3 loop: CASGHTGDTEAFF. In DNA form, the CDR3 reads TGTGCCAGCGGGCATACAGGAGACACTGAAGCTTTCTTT.

This clone was picked up a small number of times. J is TRBJ2-7 and V is TRBV6-5, with D possibly TRBD2 on 5 matching bases. The germline gives CDR1 MNHEY, CDR2 SVGAGI. Trimming shortened V by 10 bases and J by 0 bases, and 16 bases separated the two germline ends. CDR3 size: 14 residues. Here the CDR3 reads CATSMAGISYEQYF. The CDR3 DNA reads TGTGCCACCTCAATGGCGGGCATCTCCTACGAGCAGTACTTC.

The gene calls are TRBV7-9 and TRBJ2-7; 13 bases align to TRBD2. V was pared by 4 bases and J by 4 bases, with 10 bases of the junction left unmatched. The CDR3 is made up of 17 amino acids. Germline V CDR1 and CDR2: SEHNR, FQNEAQ (reference sequence). This CDR3 reads CASSSTPGTSGDYEQYF. Here the CDR3 DNA reads TGTGCCAGCAGCTCTACACCCGGGACTAGCGGGGATTACGAGCAGTACTTC.

This clone was picked up one time. The chain couples TRBV28 to TRBJ2-5; perhaps TRBD1 as D (5 bases). The CDR3 has 16 residues. V was shortened by 3 bases and J by 5 bases, with 19 bases between the two germline ends. Germline values: CDR1 MDHEN, CDR2 SYDVKM. CDR3: CASSLSRQRLFETQYF. DNA for the CDR3: TGTGCCAGCAGTTTGTCACGACAGAGATTATTTGAGACCCAGTACTTC.

The V gene is TRBV29-1, the J gene TRBJ2-1; the D is unclear. Per the germline V gene, CDR1 is SQVTM and CDR2 is ANQGSEA. The CDR3 extends over 11 amino acids. Trimming removed 6 bases from V and 5 bases from J, with 8 bases in between. The CDR3 region is CSVYRDNEQFF. Here the CDR3 DNA reads TGCAGCGTCTACCGGGACAATGAGCAGTTCTTC.

The chain employs TRBV27 and TRBJ2-7; TRBD2 aligns across 9 bases. Germline assignment: CDR1 MNHEY and CDR2 SMNVEV (reference sequence). CDR3 length: 15 amino acids. V was pared by 1 base and J by 1 base, with 2 bases of the junction left unmatched. The DNA for the CDR3 is TGTGCCAGCAGTTTATTAGCGGGAGTTTCCTACGAGCAGTACTTC. Translated, it gives CASSLLAGVSYEQYF.

The chain has TRBV28 and TRBJ1-5; D might be TRBD1 (5 bases). CDR3 size: 15 residues. Germline V gives CDR1 MDHEN, CDR2 SYDVKM. The V and J ends lost 2 bases and 4 bases respectively, with 12 bases between them. CDR3 DNA sequence: TGTGCCAGCAGTTTAGGGTTGACAGTTAATCAGCCCCAGCATTTT. This translates into CASSLGLTVNQPQHF.

The gene calls are TRBV7-9 and TRBJ1-3; unclear D gene. The CDR3 extends over 16 amino acids. In germline, CDR1 is SEHNR, CDR2 FQNEAQ (reference sequence). V lost 0 bases and J lost 0, with 9 bases in between. DNA for the CDR3: TGTGCCAGCAGCTTAGCCGTACAGTTCTCTGGAAACACCATATATTTT. It translates to CASSLAVQFSGNTIYF.

The chain links TRBV5-1 to TRBJ2-5, with 8 nucleotides matching TRBD2. V dropped 4 bases and J dropped 5; count of bases not matched to a gene: 7. The germline CDR1 and CDR2 sequences are SGHRS and YFSETQ. The CDR3 runs 14 residues. The CDR3 spells CASSPPTSVETQYF. CDR3 in DNA: TGCGCCAGCAGCCCACCGACTAGCGTGGAGACCCAGTACTTC. Full variable domain (outside the CDR3, taken from reference TRBV5-1 and TRBJ2-5): KAGVTQTPRYLIKTRGQQVTLSCSPISGHRSVSWYQQTPGQGLQFLFEYFSETQRNKGNFPGRFSGRQFSNSRSEMNVSTLELGDSALYLCASSPPTSVETQYFGPGTRLLVL.

This clone occurred once. V gene TRBV2 combines with J gene TRBJ1-4; D uncertain. This CDR3 region has 15 residues. V was trimmed by 3 bases and J by 4 bases, leaving 12 bases between them. Germline V CDR1 and CDR2: SNHLY, FYNNEI. The CDR3 sequence: CASSDREYGNEKLFF. The CDR3 DNA reads TGTGCCAGCAGTGATCGCGAGTACGGTAATGAAAAACTGTTTTTT.

The CDR3, as DNA: TGTGCCAGCAGCACCGCCGGGAGCCCGCAGTATTTT. Translated: CASSTAGSPQYF. J is TRBJ2-3 and V is TRBV13; D possibly corresponds to TRBD2 (6 bases). The CDR3 spans 12 residues. In germline, CDR1 is PRHDT, CDR2 FYEKMQ (reference sequence). The V end lost 5 bases, the J end lost 10 bases, and 13 bases lay between the germline ends.

This clone was observed a handful of times. J is TRBJ1-1 and V is TRBV27; TRBD1 aligns across 8 bases. With V trimmed by 6 bases and J by 4 bases, 7 bases remained unmatched. From germline, CDR1 is MNHEY and CDR2 SMNVEV (reference sequence). The CDR3 is made up of 14 amino acids. In DNA form, the CDR3 reads TGTGCCAGCAGAGTTTCCGGGACAGGCACTGAAGCTTTCTTT. Amino acid sequence: CASRVSGTGTEAFF.

In DNA, the CDR3 is TGTGCCAGCAGCTTTAGAGGGTGGGGCTACACCTTC. Encoded protein: CASSFRGWGYTF. The chain is built from TRBV11-2 and TRBJ1-2; D gene unclear. The CDR3 is made up of 12 amino acids. V was shortened by 3 bases and J by 8 bases, with 10 bases between the two germline ends. Germline CDR1 and CDR2: SGHAT and FQNNGV.